This T cell receptor beta chain was sequenced for a study of blood T cell repertoires in COVID-19. V trimming: 0 bases; J trimming: 2 bases; junction bases outside the gene matches: 1. The CDR3 runs to 16 residues. CDR1 MNHEY and CDR2 SVGAGI come from the germline V gene. Authors' data handling: Counts of nucleated cells, estimated from reference gene primer amplification, were obtained. Libraries were prepared by immunoSEQ multiplex PCR; TCRdb keeps only in-frame clonotypes and omits some of them. The V and J calls and clone size are taken from that table; D and trimming were inferred from the DNA. The sample has around 80,000 clones, approximately 80% seen once.

This TCR came from a woman aged 70-85 years with acute or convalescent COVID-19. The chain uses TRBV6-5 and TRBJ2-6, with 7 bases lining up with TRBD2. Sample: peripheral blood. CDR3 DNA sequence: TGTGCCAGCAGTTACTCGGGGGGGGCTGGGGCCAACGTCCTGACTTTC. Protein sequence: CASSYSGGAGANVLTF.